Below, 9 T cell receptor beta chains from the same sample are listed, as sequenced in a study of control samples from healthy donors and cancer patients. Only in-frame clones appear in the TCRdb table, and some are missing; sequencing was by immunoSEQ multiplex PCR. In the table there are approximately 100,000 clones, about 89% of which are singletons. Sequencing used blood. Receptors were obtained from a man between 25 and 39 years old in good health.

CDR3 DNA: TGTGCCAGCAGCCAACTAGCGGGAGATTACGAGCAGTACTTC. Translated: CASSQLAGDYEQYF. The rearrangement uses TRBV11-1 and TRBJ2-7; 11 bases agree with TRBD2. Unmatched junction bases numbered 4, after V lost 5 bases and J lost 4 bases. This CDR3 has 14 residues. Germline CDR1 reads SGHAT; CDR2 reads FQDESV (reference sequence).

The genes are TRBV28 and TRBJ2-3; D gene uncertain. This CDR3 comprises 14 residues. The germline CDR1 and CDR2 sequences are MDHEN and SYDVKM. With 2 bases removed from V and 0 bases from J, the gap between germline ends came to 6 bases. CDR3 loop: CASSLTISTDTQYF. CDR3 nucleotides: TGTGCCAGCAGTTTAACGATTAGCACAGATACGCAGTATTTT.

The chain couples TRBV10-1 to TRBJ2-7, with 10 bases matching TRBD2. Germline trimming cut 6 bases from V and 5 bases from J; bases unmatched to any gene: 4. CDR1 is WNHNN and CDR2 is SYGVQD in the germline V gene (reference sequence). The CDR3 is 13 residues long. The CDR3 sequence: CASRSSGSDEQYF. The CDR3 DNA is TGCGCCAGCAGGTCTAGCGGGAGTGACGAGCAGTACTTC.

The chain joins TRBV30 to TRBJ1-6; D uncertain. V was cut by 3 bases and J by 10 bases, with 13 bases left in between. The CDR3 contains 13 residues. Germline V lookup: CDR1 GTSNPN, CDR2 SVGIG (reference sequence). This CDR3 reads CAWSSGWTSPLHF. DNA for the CDR3: TGTGCCTGGAGCTCGGGGTGGACGTCACCCCTCCACTTT.

The V call is TRBV7-9, the J call TRBJ1-4, with 11 bases lining up with TRBD1. The V gene's germline CDR1 is SEHNR and CDR2 FQNEAQ (reference sequence). The V gene end was trimmed by 3 bases and the J gene end by 7 bases; junction bases not matched to a gene: 10. The CDR3 is 17 amino acids. The chain's CDR3 is CASSFGTGGGFVEKLFF. The DNA for the CDR3 is TGTGCCAGCAGCTTCGGGACAGGGGGAGGGTTTGTTGAAAAACTGTTTTTT.

This clone showed up just a few times. The rearrangement joins TRBV5-8 to TRBJ1-5; D is undetermined. V lost 2 bases and J 4 bases, leaving 7 bases between the germline ends. The V gene's germline CDR1 is SGHTS and CDR2 YDEGEE. This CDR3 comprises 13 residues. Here the CDR3 DNA reads TGTGCCAGCAGCTTAGGACGGAATCAGCCCCAGCATTTT. It yields the protein CASSLGRNQPQHF.

V usage is TRBV11-2 and J usage is TRBJ2-2, with 7 nucleotides matching TRBD1. After removal of 1 base from V and 5 bases from J, the junction contained 1 base not matched to a gene. The CDR3 runs to 14 residues. CDR1 and CDR2 (germline): SGHAT, FQNNGV. CDR3 nucleotide sequence: TGTGCCAGCAGCTTAGCACAGGGGACCGGGGAGCTGTTTTTT. This encodes CASSLAQGTGELFF.

The chain couples TRBV4-2 to TRBJ2-1; 7 bases are shared with TRBD2. The germline V gene has CDR1 LGHNA and CDR2 YNFKEQ. The V and J ends lost 3 bases and 8 bases, in that order; junction bases with no gene match: 16. This CDR3 is built from 17 residues. CDR3 in DNA: TGTGCCAGCAGCCACGGAACTGGCGGGAGTCTTGGGGATGAGCAGTTCTTC. Translated: CASSHGTGGSLGDEQFF.

The rearrangement links TRBV3-1 (or the pseudogene TRBV3-2) to TRBJ1-5; no definite D call. Germline V gene data show CDR1 as LGHDT and CDR2 as YNNKEL (reference sequence). CDR3 length equals 16 residues. Trimming took off 4 bases at V and 5 bases at J, with 18 bases between the two ends. The CDR3 loop is CASSPNVPWHHQPQHF. The CDR3 DNA reads as TGTGCCAGCAGCCCAAACGTTCCCTGGCATCATCAGCCCCAGCATTTT.